This is a list of T cell receptor beta chains from one sample in a study of prognosis after radiotherapy for stage I lung cancer. TCRdb analysed the multiplex PCR reads with MiXCR anew, one entry per CDR3 protein. The table has about 31,000 distinct CDR3 sequences, about 29% seen once. Specimen: PBMCs, collected before or after stereotactic body radiation therapy (not recorded which). These TCRs come from a donor aged 50 or older with non-small cell lung cancer. CDR3s include the opening cysteine and the closing phenylalanine or tryptophan. A D gene is named only where the DNA matches it firmly. Only part of the rows carry a size: once, few, many, or a class if the clone is expanded.

>TRBJ2-3|many|13|TRBV7-3|TRBD2
CASSPGGTDTQYF
TGTGCCAGCAGCCCGGGGGGGACAGATACGCAGTATTTT
>TRBJ2-7|-|16|TRBV6-2/TRBV6-3|-
CASSYGGLGLPYEQYF
TGTGCCAGCAGTTACGGGGGATTGGGCTTACCCTACGAGCAGTACTTC
>TRBJ1-2|medium-sized|12|TRBV2|-
CASSYTEYGYTF
TGTGCCAGCAGCTACACAGAATATGGCTACACCTTC
>TRBJ2-2|many|13|TRBV12-3/TRBV12-4|-
CASRRGDTGELVF
TGTGCCAGCAGGCGCGGGGACACCGGGGAGCTGGTTTTT
>TRBJ2-2|-|16|TRBV11-3|-
CASISSSQRNTGELFF
TGTGCCAGCATCTCAAGCTCCCAGCGGAACACCGGGGAGCTGTTTTTT
>TRBJ2-5|many|14|TRBV29-1|TRBD2
CSVVVGLAWETQYF
TGCAGCGTTGTCGTTGGACTAGCATGGGAGACCCAGTACTTC
>TRBJ2-7|-|15|TRBV27|-
CASSRYTRGPYEQYF
TGTGCCAGCAGTCGTTATACAAGGGGACCCTACGAGCAGTACTTC
>TRBJ1-6|many|16|TRBV3-1|-
CASSQRGDFFGSPLHF
TGTGCCAGCAGCCAAAGGGGGGATTTCTTTGGTTCACCCCTCCACTTT
>TRBJ2-7|-|14|TRBV27|TRBD2
CASSLRLSGGEQYF
TGTGCCAGCAGTTTACGACTTTCGGGAGGGGAGCAGTACTTC
>TRBJ2-1|-|14|TRBV28|-
CASSLHTSPNEQFF
TGTGCCAGCAGTTTACACACTAGTCCAAATGAGCAGTTCTTC
>TRBJ2-7|many|12|TRBV12-5|TRBD1
CASGLDRTEQYF
TGTGCTAGTGGCTTGGACAGGACCGAGCAGTACTTC
>TRBJ1-3|many|14|TRBV12-3/TRBV12-4|-
CASSPSRRGNTIYF
TGTGCCAGCAGCCCGAGTAGACGCGGAAACACCATATATTTT
>TRBJ2-5|many|14|TRBV5-1|TRBD1
CASSPGTGQETQYF
TGCGCCAGCAGCCCCGGGACAGGGCAAGAGACCCAGTACTTC
>TRBJ2-1|many|12|TRBV19|-
CASRGWTNEQFF
TGTGCCAGTAGAGGTTGGACAAATGAGCAGTTCTTC
>TRBJ2-7|-|16|TRBV4-1|-
CASSRVVGPSSYEQYF
TGCGCCAGCAGCCGCGTGGTGGGACCAAGCTCCTACGAGCAGTACTTC
>TRBJ2-5|-|11|TRBV6-1|-
CASGNGARSYF
TGTGCCAGCGGGAATGGGGCTAGATCTTACTTC